Following are 28 T cell receptor beta chains from one sample sequenced in a study of T cell responses to AZD1222 COVID-19 vaccine. This table comes from immunoSEQ multiplex PCR, and its TCRdb copy is limited to in-frame clones, with some not included. The sample carries approximately 100,000 clones, around 84% recorded once. This specimen was peripheral blood, taken on day 0 of AZD1222 vaccination. The receptors shown here come from an adult in good health.

This chain connects TRBV30 to TRBJ1-1; D gene uncertain. Germline loops: CDR1 GTSNPN, CDR2 SVGIG (reference sequence). V dropped 3 bases and J dropped 2 bases, with 13 bases sitting between them. The length of the CDR3 is 14 residues. The CDR3 protein is CAWSSLGFNTEAFF. DNA for the CDR3: TGTGCCTGGAGCTCTCTTGGGTTCAACACTGAAGCTTTCTTT.

This sequence joins TRBV19 and TRBJ1-1; no clear D. Germline lookup yields CDR1 LNHDA and CDR2 SQIVND (reference sequence). Trimming cost V 5 bases and J 0 bases, with 13 bases left between them. The CDR3 has 15 residues. The CDR3 coding sequence is TGTGCCAGTAGTCCTTCTTCGGACTTGAACACTGAAGCTTTCTTT. This sequence encodes CASSPSSDLNTEAFF. The whole variable domain, remainder taken from reference TRBV19 and TRBJ1-1, is DGGITQSPKYLFRKEGQNVTLSCEQNLNHDAMYWYRQDPGQGLRLIYYSQIVNDFQKGDIAEGYSVSREKKESFPLTVTSAQKNPTAFYLCASSPSSDLNTEAFFGQGTRLTVV.

V is TRBV29-1 and J is TRBJ1-2; TRBD1 is a possible D gene (6 bases). CDR1 and CDR2 (germline): SQVTM, ANQGSEA. CDR3 length: 13 amino acids. V was pared by 2 bases and J by 2 bases, with 9 bases between. The CDR3 nucleotides read TGCAGCGTTGAATACAGGGCCAACTATGGCTACACCTTC. This encodes CSVEYRANYGYTF.

V is TRBV7-9 and J is TRBJ1-1, with D perhaps TRBD1 (5 bases). The CDR3 has 14 amino acids. Germline V CDR1 and CDR2: SEHNR, FQNEAQ (reference sequence). The ends were cut back, 1 base at V and 6 bases at J, with 12 bases in the middle. The CDR3 region is CASSLDQGNSEAFF. The CDR3 bases are TGTGCCAGCAGCTTAGATCAGGGAAACTCTGAAGCTTTCTTT.

The chain recombines TRBV28 with TRBJ2-1; D not resolved. V was clipped by 5 bases and J by 0 bases, with 23 bases between them. The germline CDR1 and CDR2 sequences are MDHEN and SYDVKM. There are 19 residues in the CDR3. CDR3 in DNA: TGTGCCAGCAGTCCATCCGACCTTAGGGCCAAACTCTCCTACAATGAGCAGTTCTTC. Amino acid sequence: CASSPSDLRAKLSYNEQFF. Drawing the rest from reference TRBV28 and TRBJ2-1, the complete variable domain is DVKVTQSSRYLVKRTGEKVFLECVQDMDHENMFWYRQDPGLGLRLIYFSYDVKMKEKGDIPEGYSVSREKKERFSLILESASTNQTSMYLCASSPSDLRAKLSYNEQFFGPGTRLTVL.

V gene TRBV27 combines with J gene TRBJ1-2, with 7 bases lining up with TRBD1. The CDR3 consists of 11 residues. The germline V gene encodes CDR1 MNHEY and CDR2 SMNVEV (reference sequence). V was pared by 6 bases and J by 10 bases, with 5 bases of the junction left unmatched. CDR3 region: CASRFGTDYTF. The CDR3, as DNA: TGTGCCAGCAGGTTTGGGACAGACTACACCTTC.

The chain combines TRBV6-2 or TRBV6-3 with TRBJ2-7; D not resolved. Trimming shortened V by 5 bases and J by 6 bases, and 8 bases separated the two germline ends. The CDR3 spans 11 residues. Germline V CDR1 and CDR2: MNHEY, SVGEGT. The CDR3 DNA follows: TGTGCCAGCAGTGATCCCGGCGAGCAGTACTTC. Translated: CASSDPGEQYF.

V is TRBV2 and J is TRBJ2-7; 12 positions match TRBD1. Germline V CDR1 and CDR2: SNHLY, FYNNEI. The V and J ends lost 6 bases and 7 bases, in that order; junction bases with no gene match: 4. This CDR3 spans 13 amino acids. The CDR3 nucleotides are TGTGCCAGCAGGGGACAGGGGGCACGGGAGCAGTACTTC. Translating gives CASRGQGAREQYF.

This chain connects TRBV7-9 to TRBJ1-4; D unclear. V was clipped by 0 bases and J by 10 bases, with 6 bases between them. Germline loops: CDR1 SEHNR, CDR2 FQNEAQ (reference sequence). The length of the CDR3 is 12 residues. CDR3 sequence (DNA): TGTGCCAGCAGCTTAGCGGGTTTAAAACTGTTTTTT. Translated, it gives CASSLAGLKLFF.

The rearrangement links TRBV5-5 to TRBJ1-6; TRBD1 is a possible D gene (6 bases). Trimming left V 0 bases short and J 13 bases short, with 14 bases between. Germline V gene lookup returns CDR1 SGHKS and CDR2 YYEKEE (reference sequence). The CDR3 consists of 14 residues. The CDR3 nucleotides read TGTGCCAGCAGCTTGGACGGAATTACAGGGCCCCTCCACTTT. Protein: CASSLDGITGPLHF.

The chain recombines TRBV18 with TRBJ1-2; 9 positions agree with TRBD1. The ends lost 6 bases at V and 8 bases at J; junction bases unmatched: 13. The germline V gene encodes CDR1 KGHSH and CDR2 LQKENI. This CDR3 region has 15 residues. The CDR3 DNA follows: TGTGCCAGCTCCCTCGGGACAGGGAAGACGGGAGGCTACACCTTC. It codes for CASSLGTGKTGGYTF.

This chain joins TRBV7-3 and TRBJ1-1; 7 bases are a match to TRBD1. The CDR3 spans 14 residues. Germline lookup yields CDR1 SGHTA and CDR2 FQGTGA. Germline trimming cut 1 base from V and 4 bases from J; bases unmatched to any gene: 3. Here the CDR3 reads CASSLRPGGTEAFF. In DNA, the CDR3 is TGTGCCAGCAGCTTAAGGCCAGGGGGCACTGAAGCTTTCTTT.

A word on this clone: Sequence at one end of the junction differs from germline and may be a read error. The gene calls are TRBV20-1 and TRBJ1-6; 7 bases fit TRBD1. Looked up from germline, CDR1 is DFQATT and CDR2 is SNEGSKA (reference sequence). This CDR3 spans 10 amino acids. This chain's CDR3 is CSATGQVISF. CDR3 nucleotides: TGCAGTGCAACAGGACAGGTGATCTCCTTT.

V usage is TRBV2 and J usage is TRBJ2-1; D might be TRBD2 (5 bases). This CDR3 has 16 residues. In germline, CDR1 is SNHLY, CDR2 FYNNEI. With 1 base removed from V and 3 bases from J, the gap between germline ends came to 13 bases. The CDR3 region is CASSEVRLAVYNEQFF. DNA for the CDR3: TGTGCCAGCAGTGAAGTCCGGCTAGCAGTCTACAATGAGCAGTTCTTC.

The CDR3 bases are TGTGCCAGCAGCTTGGCGTCAGGGGGGAGGATGGGCACCGGGGAGCTGTTTTTT. This encodes CASSLASGGRMGTGELFF. The rearrangement joins TRBV7-2 to TRBJ2-2; D possibly corresponds to TRBD1 (7 bases). This CDR3 has 18 residues. Trimming stripped 3 bases from V and 4 bases from J, with 21 bases between. Germline CDR1 and CDR2: SGHTA and FQGNSA.

The rearrangement links TRBV11-2 to TRBJ2-2; tentatively, D is TRBD1 or TRBD2 (6 bases each). V was clipped by 4 bases and J by 0 bases, with 15 bases between them. The CDR3 sequence is 17 residues long. Germline CDR1 SGHAT, CDR2 FQNNGV. In DNA, the CDR3 is TGTGCCAGCAGCTCCCTCGTCGGGGGCGCGAACACCGGGGAGCTGTTTTTT. Protein: CASSSLVGGANTGELFF.

The chain couples TRBV3-1 (or the pseudogene TRBV3-2) to TRBJ1-2; D is ambiguous. The germline V gene encodes CDR1 LGHDT and CDR2 YNNKEL (reference sequence). V shed 4 bases and J shed 4 bases, with 13 bases lying between them. The CDR3 runs 14 residues. The CDR3 loop is CASSRSTWGYGYTF. The CDR3, as DNA: TGTGCCAGCAGCCGCTCCACTTGGGGCTATGGCTACACCTTC.

The V and J genes are TRBV28 and TRBJ1-1; D unresolved. The CDR3 contains 14 residues. V lost 7 bases to trimming and J lost 2 bases, with 14 bases between them. Germline CDR1 MDHEN, CDR2 SYDVKM. CDR3 amino acids: CASTPGQANTEAFF. CDR3 nucleotides: TGTGCCAGCACCCCTGGCCAGGCAAACACTGAAGCTTTCTTT.

The chain joins TRBV7-3 to TRBJ2-1; 9 bases are shared with TRBD2. Trimming removed 5 bases from V and 0 bases from J; junction bases left unmatched: 5. Germline CDR1 and CDR2: SGHTA and FQGTGA. The CDR3 is 16 residues long. The CDR3 bases are TGTGCCAGCAGCCCCGCGGGGGGGAGCTCCTACAATGAGCAGTTCTTC. Its protein is CASSPAGGSSYNEQFF.

This sequence joins TRBV9 and TRBJ1-3; possibly TRBD1 for D (5 bases). Germline V gene data show CDR1 as SGDLS and CDR2 as YYNGEE. V lost 3 bases, J lost 2 bases, and 12 bases lay in between. The CDR3 covers 15 residues. For the CDR3, the DNA is TGTGCCAGCAGCGCACTTCAGGGTCCTGGAAACACCATATATTTT. Translation gives CASSALQGPGNTIYF.

The table lists this clone with a count of one. The chain employs TRBV5-1 and TRBJ2-3; D gene ambiguous. This CDR3 has 13 amino acids. The V end lost 4 bases, the J end lost 5 bases, and 11 bases lay between the germline ends. Germline-derived CDR1 and CDR2 are SGHRS and YFSETQ. The CDR3 region is CASSQPRLDTQYF. DNA of the CDR3: TGCGCCAGCAGCCAGCCTAGGTTAGATACGCAGTATTTT.

The gene calls are TRBV4-1 and TRBJ1-2, with D unclear. This CDR3 is built from 14 residues. Per germline, CDR1 MGHRA and CDR2 YSYEKL. V was cut by 1 base and J by 2 bases, with 8 bases left in between. CDR3 sequence: CASSQVRMNYGYTF. CDR3 bases: TGCGCCAGCAGCCAAGTCAGGATGAACTATGGCTACACCTTC.

The chain joins TRBV14 to TRBJ2-3; maybe TRBD2 (5 bases). Germline V CDR1 and CDR2: SGHDN, FVKESK. Trimming took off 2 bases at V and 4 bases at J, with 13 bases between the two ends. CDR3 size: 15 residues. The CDR3: CASSQFLAGSDTQYF. In DNA, the CDR3 is TGTGCCAGCAGCCAATTTCTAGCAGGTTCAGATACGCAGTATTTT.

The J gene is TRBJ2-7, the V gene TRBV4-1; D remains unclear. Germline CDR1 is MGHRA and CDR2 is YSYEKL. The CDR3 runs to 16 residues. V shed 4 bases and J shed 3 bases, with 19 bases lying between them. DNA of the CDR3: TGCGCCAGCAGCCCACGGAAGTTCCAGGCGGACTACGAGCAGTACTTC. Amino acid sequence: CASSPRKFQADYEQYF.

This clone was detected only once. The J gene is TRBJ2-2, the V gene TRBV11-2; no clear D. The CDR3 extends over 13 amino acids. Germline V gene sequence: CDR1 SGHAT, CDR2 FQNNGV. The V end lost 5 bases, the J end lost 6 bases, and 10 bases lay between the germline ends. The CDR3 sequence is CASSTQLSGELFF. The DNA of the CDR3 is TGTGCCAGCAGCACACAGCTTTCCGGGGAGCTGTTTTTT. Supplemented by reference TRBV11-2 and TRBJ2-2, the full variable domain reads EAGVAQSPRYKIIEKRQSVAFWCNPISGHATLYWYQQILGQGPKLLIQFQNNGVVDDSQLPKDRFSAERLKGVDSTLKIQPAKLEDSAVYLCASSTQLSGELFFGEGSRLTVL.

This rearrangement joins TRBV27 to TRBJ1-6, with D unclear. Trimming shortened V by 6 bases and J by 5 bases, and 14 bases separated the two germline ends. Germline CDR1 reads MNHEY; CDR2 reads SMNVEV (reference sequence). This CDR3 comprises 15 residues. CDR3 in DNA: TGTGCCAGCAGCCCATGGCCCGGGGATAATTCACCCCTCCACTTT. It translates to CASSPWPGDNSPLHF.

The V call is TRBV7-2, the J call TRBJ2-3; TRBD2 agrees at 7 bases. Unmatched junction bases numbered 2, after V lost 1 base and J lost 1 base. This CDR3 region has 15 residues. Germline CDR1 is SGHTA and CDR2 is FQGNSA. The CDR3 region is CASSLGAGRTDTQYF. The CDR3 DNA reads as TGTGCCAGCAGCTTAGGAGCGGGACGCACAGATACGCAGTATTTT.

In its sample, this clone was seen once. V is TRBV30 and J is TRBJ2-7; 8 nucleotides agree with TRBD2. This CDR3 is 15 amino acids long. V shed 3 bases and J 4 bases; nucleotides not matched to a gene: 11. Germline V lookup: CDR1 GTSNPN, CDR2 SVGIG (reference sequence). CDR3 residues: CAWRALSGTRYEQYF. The CDR3 DNA sequence: TGTGCCTGGAGAGCGCTTAGCGGGACGCGGTACGAGCAGTACTTC.